This T cell receptor (beta chain) came from a study of blood T cell repertoires in COVID-19. The data were produced by immunoSEQ multiplex PCR, yet TCRdb's version contains in-frame clones alone and is incomplete. The sample gives around 440,000 clones, about 87% of which show up once; roughly 12% is in the top ten. The germline gives CDR1 SGHNT, CDR2 YYREEE (reference sequence). The CDR3 runs to 14 residues. Trimming took 6 bases from V and 5 from J, leaving 17 bases between them. The clonotype originates from a woman aged 45-65 years with COVID-19, enrolled during active disease. Sequenced: peripheral blood. The genes are TRBV5-4 and TRBJ1-1; D unclear. CDR3 in DNA: TGTGCCAGCACCATACACGTCGGGAGGACTGAAGCTTTCTTT. Encoded protein: CASTIHVGRTEAFF.